This T cell receptor (beta chain) was documented in a study of CD8 T cells in Susac syndrome. Reverse transcription of roughly 0.5 to 1 ug RNA used random hexamers. The TCR beta CDR3 was amplified by immunoSEQ multiplex PCR across 54 Vbeta, 13 Jbeta. MiXCR was run by TCRdb on the immunoSEQ multiplex PCR reads, yielding one entry per CDR3 protein. The table includes 150,000 or so distinct CDR3 sequences, around 94% detected once. CDR1 is SNHLY, CDR2 FYNNEI, per germline. Trimming shortened V by 5 bases and J by 6 bases, and 8 bases separated the two germline ends. CDR3 length equals 12 residues. The authors sequenced TCR beta from blood CD8+ and CD4+ T cells. FACS enriched CD8+ TEMRA cells, while bulk CD8+ and CD4+ were negatively isolated.

The chain combines TRBV2 with TRBJ2-1, with D hard to call. Sequenced sample: CD4+ T cells from PBMCs. The sequence was collected from a human donor in good health. The CDR3 region has the DNA TGTGCCAGCAGTCGAAATAGCAATGAGCAGTTCTTC. It is translated as CASSRNSNEQFF.